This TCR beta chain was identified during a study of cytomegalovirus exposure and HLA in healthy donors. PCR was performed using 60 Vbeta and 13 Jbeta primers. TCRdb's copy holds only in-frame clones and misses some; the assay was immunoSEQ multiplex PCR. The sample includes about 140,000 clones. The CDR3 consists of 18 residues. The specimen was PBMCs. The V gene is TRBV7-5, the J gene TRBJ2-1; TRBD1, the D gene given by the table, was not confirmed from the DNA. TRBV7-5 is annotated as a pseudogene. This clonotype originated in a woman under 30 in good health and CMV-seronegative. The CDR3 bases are TGTGCCAGAAGCCCCGGACAGGGTAGTATAGGCTCCTACAATGAGCAGTTCTTC. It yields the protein CARSPGQGSIGSYNEQFF.